Listed here are 18 T cell receptor beta chains from one sample, sequenced in a study of blood T cell repertoires in COVID-19. Method: immunoSEQ multiplex PCR; TCRdb's copy keeps in-frame clones and lacks some. The sample shows some 150,000 clones, around 90% of them seen only once. The specimen was peripheral blood. These receptors were obtained from a woman aged 55-70 years with acute or convalescent COVID-19.

The J gene is TRBJ2-7, the V gene TRBV18; D not certain. CDR1 and CDR2 (germline): KGHSH, LQKENI. The CDR3 contains 12 residues. Trimming took 4 bases from V and 3 from J, leaving 7 bases between them. The CDR3, as DNA: TGTGCCAGCTCACGCGGAGACTACGAGCAGTACTTC. This sequence encodes CASSRGDYEQYF.

The J gene is TRBJ2-2, the V gene TRBV7-9; 8 bases are shared with TRBD1. This CDR3 has 17 amino acids. Germline trimming cut 0 bases from V and 4 bases from J; bases unmatched to any gene: 7. The germline gives CDR1 SEHNR, CDR2 FQNEAQ (reference sequence). The CDR3 region is CASSLAQGGRVTGELFF. DNA for the CDR3: TGTGCCAGCAGCTTAGCACAGGGGGGCCGGGTCACCGGGGAGCTGTTTTTT.

The gene calls are TRBV6-5 and TRBJ1-3; D gene unclear. The CDR3 totals 14 residues. In germline, CDR1 is MNHEY, CDR2 SVGAGI. V lost 11 bases to trimming and J lost 0 bases, with 14 bases between them. CDR3 amino acids: CACTDSNSGNTIYF. CDR3 coding DNA: TGTGCCTGCACCGATTCTAACTCTGGAAACACCATATATTTT.

The J gene is TRBJ2-5, the V gene TRBV7-2; no reliable D call. Trimming cost V 0 bases and J 6 bases, with 14 bases left between them. Germline values: CDR1 SGHTA, CDR2 FQGNSA. There are 15 residues in the CDR3. CDR3 protein: CASSLASDHYKTQYF. CDR3 in DNA: TGTGCCAGCAGCTTAGCGTCCGATCATTACAAGACCCAGTACTTC.

J is TRBJ1-1 and V is TRBV7-2, with 8 nucleotides matching TRBD1. The V gene's germline CDR1 is SGHTA and CDR2 FQGNSA. The CDR3 totals 15 residues. The junction had 7 bases not matched to a gene; V was cut back by 2 bases and J by 5 bases. The CDR3 is CASSLPGQGTTEAFF. CDR3 bases: TGTGCCAGCAGCTTACCTGGACAGGGTACTACTGAAGCTTTCTTT.

The CDR3 DNA reads TGCGCCAGCTTCATCCCGGGACAGAGCAGTGGCTACACCTTC. It specifies CASFIPGQSSGYTF. The V and J genes are TRBV5-1 and TRBJ1-2; TRBD1 agrees at 7 bases. CDR3 length: 14 residues. Trimming took 7 bases from V and 7 from J; bases not matched to a gene: 13. Germline CDR1 reads SGHRS; CDR2 reads YFSETQ.

The genes are TRBV2 and TRBJ2-1; 10 bases map to TRBD2. The CDR3 consists of 18 residues. Per germline, CDR1 SNHLY and CDR2 FYNNEI. The V segment lost 5 bases and the J segment 5 bases; nucleotides outside the gene matches: 15. The CDR3 loop reads CASSSVGGLAGENNEQFF. The CDR3 nucleotides are TGTGCCAGCAGTTCCGTGGGTGGCCTAGCGGGGGAAAACAATGAGCAGTTCTTC.

The chain couples TRBV5-6 to TRBJ2-1; the match to TRBD2 covers 10 bases. The CDR3 has 16 amino acids. Trimming removed 3 bases from V and 11 bases from J; junction bases left unmatched: 14. From germline, CDR1 is SGHDT and CDR2 YYEEEE. For the CDR3, the DNA is TGTGCCAGCAGCTGGGGAACTAGCGGGGTTCGAAACCAGCAGTTCTTC. This translates into CASSWGTSGVRNQQFF.

The CDR3 loop is CASRRQGSTEAFF. CDR3 coding DNA: TGTGCCAGCAGAAGACAGGGGAGCACTGAAGCTTTCTTT. The rearrangement links TRBV14 to TRBJ1-1, with TRBD1 matching over 8 bases. Per germline, CDR1 SGHDN and CDR2 FVKESK. The trim removed 6 bases at V and 4 bases at J, leaving 4 bases unmatched. The CDR3 length is 13 residues.

The chain has TRBV7-9 and TRBJ2-3; D unresolved. There are 11 residues in the CDR3. Germline-derived CDR1 and CDR2 are SEHNR and FQNEAQ (reference sequence). The V end was cut by 6 bases, the J end by 3 bases, with 4 bases between. The CDR3 DNA is TGTGCCAGCAGTGAGACAGATACGCAGTATTTT. It encodes CASSETDTQYF.

The rearrangement joins TRBV11-2 to TRBJ2-7; TRBD2 might be the D (6 bases). Germline values: CDR1 SGHAT, CDR2 FQNNGV. V lost 9 bases to trimming and J lost 2 bases, with 14 bases between them. The CDR3 consists of 13 residues. In nucleotides, the CDR3 is TGTGCCAGTAGCGGAGGGTCCACCTACGAGCAGTACTTC. Protein sequence: CASSGGSTYEQYF.

CDR3 protein: CALASGGPSPSTQYF. CDR3 in DNA: TGTGCCCTGGCCTCTGGGGGCCCGAGTCCAAGCACGCAGTATTTT. This sequence joins TRBV30 and TRBJ2-3; a possible D gene is TRBD1 (6 bases). CDR3 length: 15 amino acids. Per germline, CDR1 GTSNPN and CDR2 SVGIG (reference sequence). Trimming removed 8 bases at V and 9 bases at J, with 27 bases between.

This rearrangement joins TRBV7-2 to TRBJ1-6; D remains unclear. The germline CDR1 and CDR2 sequences are SGHTA and FQGNSA. The CDR3 is made up of 13 amino acids. V lost 4 bases, J lost 8 bases, and 9 bases lay in between. CDR3 coding DNA: TGTGCCAGCAGCTCCGATTCGGATTCACCCCTCCACTTT. It specifies CASSSDSDSPLHF.

On this clone: The germline gene is not matched at one end of the junction; a read error may be the cause. The J gene is TRBJ2-7, the V gene TRBV11-2; no reliable D call. Germline loops: CDR1 SGHAT, CDR2 FQNNGV. This CDR3 is built from 14 residues. The CDR3 DNA follows: TGTGCCAGCAGCCTAGACTCGAGCTCCTACGAGCAGTACTTC. This translates into CASSLDSSSYEQYF.

The V call is TRBV15, the J call TRBJ2-1; 10 nucleotides line up with TRBD1. CDR3 length: 17 residues. After removal of 5 bases from V and 0 bases from J, the junction contained 7 bases not matched to a gene. Germline V lookup: CDR1 LNHNV, CDR2 YYDKDF (reference sequence). The CDR3 region has the DNA TGTGCCACCAGCGTCGACAGGGGGCAAAGCTCCTACAATGAGCAGTTCTTC. Protein sequence: CATSVDRGQSSYNEQFF.

The chain has TRBV28 and TRBJ1-1; maybe TRBD1 (6 bases). The CDR3 covers 16 residues. V lost 2 bases, J lost 10 bases, and 23 bases lay in between. Germline CDR1 is MDHEN and CDR2 is SYDVKM. CDR3: CASSLRHDPQGARAFF. Written as DNA, the CDR3 is TGTGCCAGCAGTTTACGCCACGACCCACAGGGTGCCAGAGCTTTCTTT. Based on the CDR3 plus reference TRBV28 and TRBJ1-1, the full variable domain is DVKVTQSSRYLVKRTGEKVFLECVQDMDHENMFWYRQDPGLGLRLIYFSYDVKMKEKGDIPEGYSVSREKKERFSLILESASTNQTSMYLCASSLRHDPQGARAFFGQGTRLTVV.

CDR3 coding DNA: TGCAGCGTCAATATCAACGGGGGGGTCTATGGCTACACCTTC. The encoded protein is CSVNINGGVYGYTF. The gene calls are TRBV29-1 and TRBJ1-2, with D maybe TRBD1 (5 bases). CDR3 length equals 14 residues. Germline V gene lookup returns CDR1 SQVTM and CDR2 ANQGSEA. With 6 bases removed from V and 4 bases from J, the gap between germline ends came to 18 bases.

The genes are TRBV7-9 and TRBJ1-2; TRBD1 matches 7 bases. This CDR3 contains 17 residues. V gave up 5 bases and J gave up 1 base; unmatched junction bases: 13. Germline V CDR1 and CDR2: SEHNR, FQNEAQ (reference sequence). The chain's CDR3 is CASSEGFGQELNYGYTF. The CDR3 nucleotides are TGTGCCAGCAGCGAGGGCTTCGGACAGGAACTTAACTATGGCTACACCTTC.